The rows below give T cell receptor beta chains drawn from one sample of a study of graft-versus-host responses after intestinal transplantation. TCRdb's table, derived via immunoSEQ multiplex PCR, lists solely in-frame clones and lacks some. This sample carries some 96,000 clones, approximately 84% of them seen once, and the ten largest clones take more than 0.75%. These TCRs are of unknown antigen specificity. The sample here was unstimulated CD4+ T cells sorted from spleen or lymph node cells, taken before transplant. The receptors here all came from a human donor who was the organ donor for an intestinal transplant. Each CDR3 is given with its conserved first and last residue.

V: TRBV7-9; J: TRBJ1-1; CDR3: CASSLEGAGNTEAFF
V: TRBV10-3; J: TRBJ2-7; CDR3: CAISPGTGIYEQYF
V: TRBV10-3; J: TRBJ2-1; CDR3: CAIRDVWMNEQFF
V: TRBV29-1; J: TRBJ2-1; CDR3: CIDHRGPYNEQFF
V: TRBV4-1; J: TRBJ2-4; CDR3: CASSQGLAGASYF
V: TRBV4-2; J: TRBJ2-2; CDR3: CASSLPTGELFF
V: TRBV7-2; J: TRBJ2-2; CDR3: CASSLIPIGELFF
V: TRBV7-9; J: TRBJ2-1; CDR3: CASSLRQGIRNEQFF
V: TRBV19; J: TRBJ1-2; CDR3: CASSIQGRDYGYTF
V: TRBV6-1; J: TRBJ2-7; CDR3: CASSVSRYEQYF
V: TRBV5-1; J: TRBJ1-2; CDR3: CASSFTGYGYTF
V: TRBV6-1; J: TRBJ1-1; CDR3: CASSTLGGTEAFF
V: TRBV5-1; J: TRBJ2-3; CDR3: CASSSAGGSDTQYF
V: TRBV27; J: TRBJ2-5; CDR3: CASSYDRGLQETQYF
V: TRBV19; J: TRBJ1-5; CDR3: CASSIPFQGDMDQPQHF
V: TRBV2; J: TRBJ1-5; CDR3: CASITDRYSNQPQHF
V: TRBV4-1; J: TRBJ1-3; CDR3: CASSQAGIGTGNTIYF
V: TRBV7-2; J: TRBJ1-1; CDR3: CASSLYKLMNTEAFF
V: TRBV28; J: TRBJ1-5; CDR3: CASSSALSSWGNQPQHF
V: TRBV4-2; J: TRBJ2-3; CDR3: CASSHGGGGGDNTQYF
V: TRBV11-2; J: TRBJ2-3; CDR3: CASSPPSVRGDTQYF
V: TRBV19; J: TRBJ1-2; CDR3: CASSRQSDYGYTF
V: TRBV7-8; J: TRBJ2-1; CDR3: CASSLSRTGRTNEQFF
V: TRBV5-6; J: TRBJ2-5; CDR3: CASSLSGQRLQSRETQYF
V: TRBV7-3; J: TRBJ2-3; CDR3: CASSLTAWADTQYF
V: TRBV11-2; J: TRBJ2-2; CDR3: CASSPSAGQPNTGELFF
V: TRBV7-2; J: TRBJ2-2; CDR3: CASSLDANTGELFF
V: TRBV30; J: TRBJ2-6; CDR3: CAWSTISGANVLTF
V: TRBV4-1; J: TRBJ1-2; CDR3: CASSQDRDRYLYGYTF
V: TRBV28; J: TRBJ1-3; CDR3: CASSPSAGGAGQNTIYF
V: TRBV19; J: TRBJ1-5; CDR3: CASRRNRGHGQPQHF
V: TRBV23-1; J: TRBJ1-5; CDR3: CASRQTRGQPQHF
V: TRBV2; J: TRBJ2-7; CDR3: CASTRGGSYEQYF
V: TRBV19; J: TRBJ1-5; CDR3: CASSPRDSNQPQHF
V: TRBV9; J: TRBJ2-2; CDR3: CASSRRQANTGELFF
V: TRBV28; J: TRBJ2-3; CDR3: CASTQMPGQGTDTQYF
V: TRBV28; J: TRBJ1-6; CDR3: CASSPIGQRNSPLHF
V: TRBV28; J: TRBJ1-5; CDR3: CASSSQGGNQPQHF
V: TRBV5-6; J: TRBJ2-7; CDR3: CASSIYSYEQYF
V: TRBV6-1; J: TRBJ1-3; CDR3: CADGQSISGNTIYF
V: TRBV10-3; J: TRBJ2-4; CDR3: CAISEGRGGRDIQYF
V: TRBV5-1; J: TRBJ1-2; CDR3: CASSLIGGPQHGYTF
V: TRBV7-2; J: TRBJ2-2; CDR3: CASSRRRGAPGLGPGELFF
V: TRBV7-2; J: TRBJ2-2; CDR3: CASSSPPGLAHTGELFF
V: TRBV2; J: TRBJ1-4; CDR3: CAQGGPNEKLFF
V: TRBV28; J: TRBJ2-7; CDR3: CASSLWAGASYEQYF
V: TRBV6-4; J: TRBJ2-7; CDR3: CASSDLVVEQYF
V: TRBV5-5; J: TRBJ2-6; CDR3: CASSGGAGGLFGANVLTF
V: TRBV4-1; J: TRBJ2-7; CDR3: CASSQDGDRVKQYF
V: TRBV7-2; J: TRBJ1-2; CDR3: CASSLHGAYGYTF
V: TRBV28; J: TRBJ1-6; CDR3: CASTPMDSSFNSPLHF
V: TRBV4-1; J: TRBJ1-3; CDR3: CASSQIYDSPSGNTIYF
V: TRBV29-1; J: TRBJ2-3; CDR3: CSVKGGLDTQYF